A selection of T cell receptor beta chains follows, all from one sample in a study of CD8+CD57+ T cells in acquired aplastic anemia. A single record per CDR3 protein comes from TCRdb applying MiXCR to the reads. The data hold roughly 250,000 distinct CDR3 sequences, with more than 40% observed a single time. The sample taken for sequencing was sorted CD4+, CD8+, or CD8+CD57+ T cells (not recorded which) from PBMCs. These receptors were obtained from a human donor with aplastic anemia. The CDR3 runs from the conserved cysteine through the conserved F or W. The D gene is left open where the match is weak. Not all rows give a size; the values are once, few, many and, for expanded clones, a class.

j_gene: TRBJ2-7; v_gene: TRBV15; len: 13; d_gene: .; abundance: once; CDR3aa: CATSIRWGEEQYF; CDR3nt: TGTGCCACCAGCATTAGATGGGGGGAGGAGCAGTACTTC
j_gene: TRBJ1-2; v_gene: TRBV11-2; len: 17; d_gene: TRBD1; abundance: many; CDR3aa: CASTSMGIGQGLSGYTF; CDR3nt: TGTGCCAGCACCAGCATGGGCATTGGACAGGGTTTATCTGGCTACACCTTC
j_gene: TRBJ1-6; v_gene: TRBV13; len: 15; d_gene: TRBD1; abundance: many; CDR3aa: CASSFRTGGDSPLHF; CDR3nt: TGTGCCAGCAGCTTTCGGACAGGCGGGGATTCACCCCTCCACTTT
j_gene: TRBJ2-7; v_gene: TRBV4-3; len: 14; d_gene: TRBD1; abundance: .; CDR3aa: CASSLGQGQNEQYF; CDR3nt: TGCGCCAGCAGCCTCGGACAGGGACAGAACGAGCAGTACTTC
j_gene: TRBJ2-3; v_gene: TRBV13; len: 14; d_gene: .; abundance: many; CDR3aa: CASSFRDSQNTQYF; CDR3nt: TGTGCCAGCAGCTTTCGGGATTCGCAGAATACGCAGTATTTT
j_gene: TRBJ2-1; v_gene: TRBV5-5; len: 15; d_gene: TRBD2; abundance: once; CDR3aa: CASSLSGGGYNEQFF; CDR3nt: TGTGCCAGCAGTTTGAGCGGGGGGGGATACAATGAGCAGTTCTTC
j_gene: TRBJ2-7; v_gene: TRBV20-1; len: 14; d_gene: .; abundance: .; CDR3aa: CSARGARDTYEQYF; CDR3nt: TGCAGTGCTAGGGGGGCGAGAGACACATACGAGCAGTACTTC
j_gene: TRBJ2-7; v_gene: TRBV10-3; len: 13; d_gene: .; abundance: many; CDR3aa: CAISDSGGDEQYF; CDR3nt: TGTGCCATCAGTGACTCAGGGGGGGACGAGCAGTACTTC
j_gene: TRBJ2-1; v_gene: TRBV24-1; len: 13; d_gene: .; abundance: few; CDR3aa: CATSGAGGNEQFF; CDR3nt: TGTGCCACCAGTGGAGCCGGAGGCAATGAGCAGTTCTTC
j_gene: TRBJ1-2; v_gene: TRBV10-3; len: 15; d_gene: .; abundance: .; CDR3aa: CAISAAVGGWGGYTF; CDR3nt: TGTGCCATCAGTGCGGCCGTAGGGGGTTGGGGTGGCTACACCTTC
j_gene: TRBJ2-2; v_gene: TRBV14; len: 13; d_gene: .; abundance: many; CDR3aa: CASSQVRTGELFF; CDR3nt: TGTGCCAGCAGCCAAGTTCGCACCGGGGAGCTGTTTTTT
j_gene: TRBJ1-5; v_gene: TRBV27; len: 13; d_gene: TRBD1; abundance: .; CDR3aa: CASRGTALEPQHF; CDR3nt: TGTGCCAGCAGGGGGACAGCCCTTGAGCCCCAGCATTTT
j_gene: TRBJ2-3; v_gene: TRBV7-3; len: 13; d_gene: TRBD1; abundance: many; CDR3aa: CASSMTGVDTQYF; CDR3nt: TGTGCCAGCAGCATGACAGGGGTAGATACGCAGTATTTT
j_gene: TRBJ1-4; v_gene: TRBV30; len: 13; d_gene: .; abundance: few; CDR3aa: CAWSEGGTEKLFF; CDR3nt: TGTGCCTGGAGTGAAGGGGGAACCGAAAAACTGTTTTTT
j_gene: TRBJ2-5; v_gene: TRBV19; len: 14; d_gene: TRBD1; abundance: few; CDR3aa: CASSIPQGGETQYF; CDR3nt: TGTGCCAGTAGTATCCCACAGGGGGGCGAGACCCAGTACTTC
j_gene: TRBJ2-7; v_gene: TRBV11-2; len: 17; d_gene: TRBD1; abundance: few; CDR3aa: CASSPRPGQGVGYEQYF; CDR3nt: TGTGCCAGCAGCCCCCGGCCCGGACAGGGGGTTGGCTACGAGCAGTACTTC
j_gene: TRBJ2-7; v_gene: TRBV19; len: 12; d_gene: TRBD1; abundance: .; CDR3aa: CASSPGQGLIFF; CDR3nt: TGTGCCAGTAGCCCGGGACAGGGGCTCATCTTCTTC
j_gene: TRBJ1-1; v_gene: TRBV15; len: 14; d_gene: TRBD1; abundance: .; CDR3aa: CATSRTTGWSEAFF; CDR3nt: TGTGCCACCAGCCGAACGACAGGGTGGTCTGAAGCTTTCTTT
j_gene: TRBJ2-2; v_gene: TRBV29-1; len: 16; d_gene: TRBD1; abundance: .; CDR3aa: CSAPPGDRENTGELFF; CDR3nt: TGCAGCGCCCCACCAGGGGACAGGGAGAACACCGGGGAGCTGTTTTTT
j_gene: TRBJ2-7; v_gene: TRBV6-2/TRBV6-3; len: 16; d_gene: TRBD1; abundance: .; CDR3aa: CTSSYTRDSRYYEQYF; CDR3nt: TGTACCAGCAGTTATACCCGGGACAGCCGTTACTACGAGCAATACTTC
j_gene: TRBJ1-1; v_gene: TRBV5-6; len: 15; d_gene: .; abundance: many; CDR3aa: CASSSVQGEDTEAFF; CDR3nt: TGTGCCAGCAGCTCGGTACAGGGTGAGGACACTGAAGCTTTCTTT
j_gene: TRBJ2-6; v_gene: TRBV5-1; len: 16; d_gene: .; abundance: many; CDR3aa: CASSRDSPSGANVLTF; CDR3nt: TGCGCCAGCAGCCGTGACAGCCCCTCTGGGGCCAACGTCCTGACTTTC
j_gene: TRBJ2-3; v_gene: TRBV29-1; len: 13; d_gene: TRBD2; abundance: many; CDR3aa: CSGLAGGGDTQYF; CDR3nt: TGCAGCGGACTAGCGGGAGGGGGTGATACGCAGTATTTT
j_gene: TRBJ1-2; v_gene: TRBV7-4; len: 16; d_gene: TRBD1; abundance: .; CDR3aa: CASSLSQPGQGCGYTF; CDR3nt: TGTGCCAGCAGCTTATCACAACCGGGACAGGGGTGTGGCTACACCTTC
j_gene: TRBJ2-7; v_gene: TRBV29-1; len: 13; d_gene: .; abundance: few; CDR3aa: CSADVSRDGEQYF; CDR3nt: TGCAGCGCTGACGTGAGCAGGGACGGCGAGCAGTACTTC
j_gene: TRBJ2-7; v_gene: TRBV20-1; len: 9; d_gene: .; abundance: few; CDR3aa: CSASYEQYF; CDR3nt: TGCAGCGCTAGCTACGAGCAGTACTTC
j_gene: TRBJ2-2; v_gene: TRBV29-1; len: 14; d_gene: .; abundance: many; CDR3aa: CSVVGRGGTGELFF; CDR3nt: TGCAGCGTTGTTGGGAGAGGGGGCACCGGGGAGCTGTTTTTT
j_gene: TRBJ2-6; v_gene: TRBV6-4; len: 16; d_gene: .; abundance: many; CDR3aa: CASSDSSGSGANVLTF; CDR3nt: TGTGCCAGCAGTGACTCGAGCGGCTCTGGGGCCAACGTCCTGACTTTC
j_gene: TRBJ2-5; v_gene: TRBV7-2; len: 14; d_gene: .; abundance: .; CDR3aa: CASSLEAAMETQYF; CDR3nt: TGTGCCAGCAGCTTGGAAGCTGCCATGGAGACCCAGTACTTC
j_gene: TRBJ2-7; v_gene: TRBV5-1; len: 14; d_gene: .; abundance: .; CDR3aa: CASSLGGHSYEQYF; CDR3nt: TGCGCCAGCAGCTTGGGGGGACACAGCTACGAGCAGTACTTC
j_gene: TRBJ2-3; v_gene: TRBV20-1; len: 13; d_gene: .; abundance: .; CDR3aa: CSAGASGTDTQYF; CDR3nt: TGCAGTGCCGGGGCTAGCGGCACAGATACGCAGTATTTT
j_gene: TRBJ2-7; v_gene: TRBV24-1; len: 14; d_gene: .; abundance: .; CDR3aa: CATSDAGSSYEQYF; CDR3nt: TGTGCCACCAGTGACGCCGGGTCCAGCTACGAGCAGTACTTC
j_gene: TRBJ2-7; v_gene: TRBV10-2; len: 14; d_gene: .; abundance: .; CDR3aa: CASRWAGSDYEQYF; CDR3nt: TGCGCCAGCAGGTGGGCCGGGAGCGACTACGAGCAGTACTTC
j_gene: TRBJ2-5; v_gene: TRBV19; len: 13; d_gene: .; abundance: .; CDR3aa: CAAGRGIQETQYF; CDR3nt: TGTGCGGCCGGAAGGGGGATACAAGAGACCCAGTACTTC
j_gene: TRBJ2-3; v_gene: TRBV7-2; len: 15; d_gene: .; abundance: .; CDR3aa: CASSPSRSGTDTQYF; CDR3nt: TGTGCCAGCAGCCCCTCCCGGTCGGGTACAGATACGCAGTATTTT
j_gene: TRBJ2-1; v_gene: TRBV6-5; len: 14; d_gene: .; abundance: .; CDR3aa: CASRPIAVNNEQFF; CDR3nt: TGTGCCAGCAGACCGATAGCGGTAAACAATGAGCAGTTCTTC
j_gene: TRBJ1-3; v_gene: TRBV5-6; len: 14; d_gene: .; abundance: .; CDR3aa: CASSRGPPTNTIYF; CDR3nt: TGTGCCAGCAGCCGGGGTCCCCCTACAAACACCATATATTTT